Sequencing of this T cell receptor (beta chain) was carried out in a study of shared clonotypes between healthy human individuals. Study background: Two female and a few male donors aged 18 to 49 were enrolled.

Selected positively for CCR7 and CD45RO-negative, naive CD8 cells excluded terminally differentiated effector memory CD45RA+ cells. Of note for this clone: Its antigen is unidentified.

Study conclusions and caveats: It was the non-shared clonotypes that had lower generation probabilities than clonotypes shared by all four donors. A limitation of the genetic and exposure-history diversity represented arose from few donors.

Deep was the level used in running the assay. This table comes from immunoSEQ multiplex PCR, and its TCRdb copy is limited to in-frame clones, with some not included. The sample holds 700,000 to 950,000 clones, roughly 96% seen once. The sequenced material came from naive CD8+ T cells sorted from blood. The TCR originated in a man under 40 in good health.

The CDR3 DNA sequence: TGTGCCAGCAGCTTTGGCTGGTACAATGAGCAGTTCTTC. Its translation: CASSFGWYNEQFF. The gene calls are TRBV5-4 and TRBJ2-1; D remains ambiguous. V gave up 2 bases and J gave up 4 bases, with 7 bases separating them. This CDR3 is 13 amino acids long. Germline V CDR1 and CDR2: SGHNT, YYREEE (reference sequence).